A selection of T cell receptor beta chains follows, all from one sample in a study of identical twins. Each CDR3 protein gets one entry after TCRdb re-called the 5' RACE reads with MiXCR. The table shows about 1.7 million distinct CDR3 sequences, with roughly 35% occurring only once. The sequencing input was cord blood. These receptors were taken from a newborn girl in good health. Each CDR3 is given with its conserved first and last residue. D genes are given only for firm matches. Part of the rows lack a size; the others show once, few, many or a class for expanded clones.

few	TRBV21-1	NA	TRBJ1-2	CASSKVKGARLGYTF	TGTGCCAGCAGCAAAGTAAAGGGGGCTCGGCTAGGCTACACCTTC
many	TRBV13	NA	TRBJ1-2	CASSSRGRIPYGYTF	TGTGCCAGCAGCTCTCGAGGACGGATTCCCTATGGCTACACCTTC
few	TRBV6-5	TRBD2	TRBJ2-7	CASSYSMVREGPYEQYF	TGTGCCAGCAGTTACTCGATGGTGCGGGAGGGACCCTACGAGCAGTACTTC
few	TRBV2	NA	TRBJ2-7	CASPKNRGSYEQYF	TGTGCCAGTCCCAAAAATAGGGGTTCCTACGAGCAGTACTTC
NA	TRBV15	TRBD1	TRBJ1-5	CATSKDTGQPNQPQHF	TGTGCCACCAGCAAAGACACGGGACAGCCCAATCAGCCCCAGCATTTT
once	TRBV29-1	NA	TRBJ2-2	CSVQSANTGELFF	TGCAGCGTTCAGTCAGCGAACACCGGGGAGCTGTTTTTT
NA	TRBV5-6	TRBD2	TRBJ2-1	CASSLARLAGHNEQFF	TGTGCCAGCAGCTTGGCCCGACTAGCGGGGCACAATGAGCAGTTCTTC
NA	TRBV7-2	NA	TRBJ2-5	CASSFVGKETQYF	TGTGCCAGCAGCTTTGTAGGAAAAGAGACCCAGTACTTC
few	TRBV5-1	NA	TRBJ2-3	CASSSPRTGTQYF	TGCGCCAGCAGCTCCCCCCGTACCGGTACGCAGTATTTT
few	TRBV24-1	NA	TRBJ2-1	CATSGRHNEQFF	TGTGCCACCAGTGGACGGCACAATGAGCAGTTCTTC
NA	TRBV10-3	TRBD2	TRBJ2-5	CAIRDSSGSETQYF	TGTGCCATCAGGGATTCTAGCGGGAGTGAGACCCAGTACTTC
few	TRBV7-2	NA	TRBJ2-7	CASSLAWDSYEQYF	TGTGCCAGCAGCTTAGCGTGGGACTCCTACGAGCAGTACTTC
NA	TRBV27	TRBD2	TRBJ2-1	CASNLRGVYNEQFF	TGTGCCAGCAACCTGCGGGGGGTTTACAATGAGCAGTTCTTC
NA	TRBV18	NA	TRBJ2-7	CASSLNRGAAYEQYF	TGTGCCAGCTCCCTCAATAGGGGGGCCGCCTACGAGCAGTACTTC
NA	TRBV5-1	NA	TRBJ2-7	CASSPTGIGTYEQYF	TGCGCCAGCAGTCCCACAGGGATCGGTACCTACGAGCAGTACTTC
few	TRBV21-1	NA	TRBJ1-2	CASSNALGASGIDYGYTF	TGTGCCAGCAGCAACGCTTTGGGGGCCTCGGGGATTGACTATGGCTACACCTTC
NA	TRBV5-1	TRBD2	TRBJ2-3	CASSSASGRNTDTQYF	TGCGCCAGCAGCTCGGCTAGCGGGAGAAACACAGATACGCAGTATTTT